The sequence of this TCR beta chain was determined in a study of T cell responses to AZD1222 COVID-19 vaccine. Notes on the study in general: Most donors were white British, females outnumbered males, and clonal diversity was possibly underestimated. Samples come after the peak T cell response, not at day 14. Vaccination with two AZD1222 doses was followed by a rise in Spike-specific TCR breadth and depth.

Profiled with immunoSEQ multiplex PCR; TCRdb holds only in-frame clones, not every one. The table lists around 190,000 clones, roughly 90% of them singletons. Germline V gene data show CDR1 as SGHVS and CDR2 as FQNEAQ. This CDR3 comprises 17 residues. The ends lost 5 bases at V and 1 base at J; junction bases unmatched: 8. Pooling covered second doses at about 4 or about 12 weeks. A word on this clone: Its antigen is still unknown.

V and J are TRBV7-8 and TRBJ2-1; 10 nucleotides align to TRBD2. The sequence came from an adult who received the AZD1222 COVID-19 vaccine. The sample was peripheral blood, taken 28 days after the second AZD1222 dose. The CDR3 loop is CASSKRGAGGSYNEQFF. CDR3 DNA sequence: TGTGCCAGCAGCAAAAGGGGAGCGGGAGGGTCCTACAATGAGCAGTTCTTC.